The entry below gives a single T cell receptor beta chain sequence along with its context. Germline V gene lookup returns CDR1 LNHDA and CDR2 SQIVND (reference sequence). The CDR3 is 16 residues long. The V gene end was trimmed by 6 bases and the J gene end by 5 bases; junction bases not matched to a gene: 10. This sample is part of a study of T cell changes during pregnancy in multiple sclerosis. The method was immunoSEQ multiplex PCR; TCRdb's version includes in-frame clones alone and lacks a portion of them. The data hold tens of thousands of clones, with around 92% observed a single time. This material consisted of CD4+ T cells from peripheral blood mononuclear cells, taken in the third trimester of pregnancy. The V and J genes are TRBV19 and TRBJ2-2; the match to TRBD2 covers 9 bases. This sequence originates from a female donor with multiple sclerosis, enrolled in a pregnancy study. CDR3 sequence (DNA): TGTGCCAGTAGCCCGCGTAGCGGGAGAGATACCGGGGAGCTGTTTTTT. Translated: CASSPRSGRDTGELFF.